The entry below gives a single T cell receptor beta chain sequence along with its context. Its antigen is still unknown. This entry belongs to a study of CD8 T cells in Susac syndrome. The study, taken as a whole, reports: In Susac syndrome, the CD4+ T cell repertoires did not show clonal expansion.

Trimming left V 3 bases short and J 3 bases short, with 8 bases between. The CDR3 covers 13 residues. Germline assignment: CDR1 SGHVS and CDR2 FQNEAQ. Reverse transcription of roughly 0.45 to 1 ug RNA was performed with random hexamers. The method of amplification for TCR beta CDR3 was immunoSEQ multiplex PCR, covering 54 Vbeta and 13 Jbeta. TCRdb re-derived calls from the immunoSEQ multiplex PCR reads in MiXCR, one entry per CDR3 protein. The repertoire consists of 80,000 or so distinct CDR3 sequences, with about 93% occurring once and the leading ten covering 0.4% to 0.55%. Sequencing of TCR beta covered CD8+ and CD4+ T cells obtained from blood.

The TCR originated in a human donor with Susac syndrome. Sequenced input: CD4+ T cells from PBMCs. The chain recombines TRBV7-8 with TRBJ2-5, with D tentatively TRBD1 (6 bases). The CDR3 region is CASSLTGKETQYF. CDR3 DNA: TGTGCCAGCAGCTTGACAGGAAAAGAGACCCAGTACTTC.